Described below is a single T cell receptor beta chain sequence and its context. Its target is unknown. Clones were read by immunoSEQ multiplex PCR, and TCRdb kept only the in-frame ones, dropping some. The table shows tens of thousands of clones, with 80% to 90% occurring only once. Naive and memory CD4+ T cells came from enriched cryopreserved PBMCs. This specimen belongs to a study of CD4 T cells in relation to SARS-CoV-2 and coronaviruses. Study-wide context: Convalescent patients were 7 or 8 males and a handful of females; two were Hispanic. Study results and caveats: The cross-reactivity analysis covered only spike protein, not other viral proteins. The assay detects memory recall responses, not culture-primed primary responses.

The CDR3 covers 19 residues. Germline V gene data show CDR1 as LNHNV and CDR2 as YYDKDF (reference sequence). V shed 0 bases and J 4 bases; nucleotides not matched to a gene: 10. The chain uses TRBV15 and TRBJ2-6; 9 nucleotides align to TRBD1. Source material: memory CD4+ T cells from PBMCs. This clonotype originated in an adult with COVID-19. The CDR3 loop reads CATSRDGDRGSLGANVLTF. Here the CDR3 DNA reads TGTGCCACCAGCAGAGATGGCGACAGGGGGTCTTTAGGGGCCAACGTCCTGACTTTC. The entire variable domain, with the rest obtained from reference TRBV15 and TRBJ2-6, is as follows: DAMVIQNPRYQVTQFGKPVTLSCSQTLNHNVMYWYQQKSSQAPKLLFHYYDKDFNNEADTPDNFQSRRPNTSFCFLDIRSPGLGDTAMYLCATSRDGDRGSLGANVLTFGAGSRLTVL.